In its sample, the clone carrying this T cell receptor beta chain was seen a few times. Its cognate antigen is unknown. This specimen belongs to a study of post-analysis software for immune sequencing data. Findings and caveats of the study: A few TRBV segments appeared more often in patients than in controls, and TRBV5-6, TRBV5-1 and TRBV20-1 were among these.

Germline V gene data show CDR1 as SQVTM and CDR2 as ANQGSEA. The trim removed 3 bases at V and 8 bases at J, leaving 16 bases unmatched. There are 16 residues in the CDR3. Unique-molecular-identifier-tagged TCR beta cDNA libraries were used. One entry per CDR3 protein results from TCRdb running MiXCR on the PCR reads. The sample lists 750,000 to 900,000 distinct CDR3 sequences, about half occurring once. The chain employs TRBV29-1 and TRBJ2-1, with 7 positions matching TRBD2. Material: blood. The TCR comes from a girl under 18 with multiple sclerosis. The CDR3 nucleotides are TGCAGCGTTGAGCCCATGGCTAGCGGCAAGCTGCATGAGCAGTTCTTC. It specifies CSVEPMASGKLHEQFF.